The 28 T cell receptor beta chains listed next were all sequenced from one sample in a study of OX40 agonist ivuxolimab in advanced cancers. To prepare the library, the immunoSEQ multiplex PCR assay was applied. The table comes from immuneACCESS by way of TCRdb, which keeps in-frame sequences with V and J called. Part of the clones is missing from these tables; in studies checked, under half for an unresolved V gene and the rest for unknown reasons. Across this sample there are some 76,000 clones, with approximately 90% seen only once. 6% to 8% of the sample lies in the top ten. The material sequenced was CD4+ or CD8+ T cells sorted from blood, taken in a trial of the OX40 agonist ivuxolimab. The receptor source for this set is an adult with an advanced solid tumor such as melanoma, head and neck, liver or kidney cancer.

The V and J genes are TRBV6-1 and TRBJ2-2; 8 bases fit TRBD2. This CDR3 comprises 16 residues. From germline, CDR1 is MNHNS and CDR2 SASEGT. J lost 5 bases, V lost 2 bases, and 7 bases had no gene match. The CDR3 reads CASSESVGGGTGELFF. DNA for the CDR3: TGTGCCAGCAGTGAATCTGTAGGCGGGGGGACCGGGGAGCTGTTTTTT.

This chain uses TRBV7-6 with TRBJ2-7, with D perhaps matching TRBD2 (6 bases). Germline-derived CDR1 and CDR2 are SGHVS and FNYEAQ. Trimming pared 1 base from V and 2 bases from J, leaving 9 bases between. The CDR3 totals 14 residues. CDR3 protein: CASSLGGLTYEQYF. The CDR3 DNA is TGTGCCAGCAGCTTAGGGGGACTTACCTACGAGCAGTACTTC.

V usage is TRBV4-3 and J usage is TRBJ1-2; D might be TRBD1 (5 bases). The CDR3 is made up of 15 amino acids. Germline CDR1 LGHNA, CDR2 YSLEER. The V gene lost 0 bases and the J gene lost 3 bases, with 11 bases spanning the gap. Here the CDR3 reads CASSQDSGAYYGYTF. Here the CDR3 DNA reads TGCGCCAGCAGCCAAGATAGTGGGGCTTACTATGGCTACACCTTC.

The chain is built from TRBV13 and TRBJ2-3, with D tentatively TRBD1 (5 bases). CDR1 is PRHDT, CDR2 FYEKMQ, per germline (reference sequence). Trimming cost V 3 bases and J 0 bases, with 7 bases left between them. This CDR3 has 14 amino acids. Here the CDR3 DNA reads TGTGCCAGCAGCTTCCACAGGAGCACAGATACGCAGTATTTT. This translates into CASSFHRSTDTQYF.

The chain couples TRBV27 to TRBJ1-2; 9 bases line up with TRBD1. J gave up 3 bases and V 1 base, and 6 bases lay outside the gene matches. This CDR3 is 16 amino acids long. Germline V gene data show CDR1 as MNHEY and CDR2 as SMNVEV (reference sequence). The CDR3 region is CASSLWGQGEDYGYTF. The CDR3 region has the DNA TGTGCCAGCAGTTTATGGGGACAGGGTGAGGACTATGGCTACACCTTC.

CDR3 in DNA: TGCAGCGTTCTAAAGGGGCCCCCATACTTC. It yields the protein CSVLKGPPYF. The rearrangement links TRBV29-1 to TRBJ2-5, with D tentatively TRBD1 (5 bases). This CDR3 region has 10 residues. Germline V gives CDR1 SQVTM, CDR2 ANQGSEA. V dropped 5 bases and J dropped 14 bases, with 15 bases sitting between them.

This chain joins TRBV6-1 and TRBJ2-7; perhaps D is TRBD1 or TRBD2 (5 bases each). Germline loops: CDR1 MNHNS, CDR2 SASEGT. The CDR3 has 14 amino acids. With 5 bases removed from V and 0 bases from J, the gap between germline ends came to 11 bases. CDR3 sequence (DNA): TGTGCCAGCAGTCAAAGAGGGACCTCCTACGAGCAGTACTTC. Translation: CASSQRGTSYEQYF.

The rearrangement links TRBV9 to TRBJ1-1; D is uncertain. CDR3 length: 11 residues. The germline V gene encodes CDR1 SGDLS and CDR2 YYNGEE. The V end lost 2 bases, the J end lost 4 bases, and 3 bases lay between the germline ends. The CDR3 coding sequence is TGTGCCAGCAGCGTCAGCACTGAAGCTTTCTTT. Amino acids: CASSVSTEAFF.

The gene calls are TRBV29-1 and TRBJ2-7, with D tentatively TRBD1 or TRBD2 (5 bases each). The CDR3 has 15 residues. Germline CDR1 SQVTM, CDR2 ANQGSEA. V was pared by 0 bases and J by 3 bases, with 15 bases between. CDR3 DNA sequence: TGCAGCGTTGAAGATCGGGGTGGACAAGACTACGAGCAGTACTTC. It is translated as CSVEDRGGQDYEQYF.

The rearrangement joins TRBV6-1 to TRBJ2-7, with TRBD1 matching over 10 bases. From germline, CDR1 is MNHNS and CDR2 SASEGT. CDR3 length: 14 amino acids. V dropped 8 bases and J dropped 4; count of bases not matched to a gene: 8. CDR3 in DNA: TGTGCCAGCGGGGACAGGGGTCTAATATACGAGCAGTACTTC. It yields the protein CASGDRGLIYEQYF.

This clone has just one count. The J gene is TRBJ1-2, the V gene TRBV7-2; perhaps TRBD1 as D (6 bases). The CDR3 loop spans 15 amino acids. Germline V lookup: CDR1 SGHTA, CDR2 FQGNSA. Trimming cost V 5 bases and J 5 bases, with 18 bases left between them. The CDR3 DNA follows: TGTGCCAGCAGCCCCCGGGACACCATATGGTATGGCTACACCTTC. Translated, it gives CASSPRDTIWYGYTF.

The V gene is TRBV15, the J gene TRBJ2-7, with D possibly matching TRBD1 (6 bases). Trimming took off 3 bases at V and 6 bases at J, with 15 bases between the two ends. CDR3 length: 14 residues. Germline values: CDR1 LNHNV, CDR2 YYDKDF (reference sequence). This CDR3 is CATSRETGSGEQYF. As DNA, the CDR3 is TGTGCCACCAGCAGGGAGACAGGATCAGGCGAGCAGTACTTC.

V and J are TRBV19 and TRBJ1-5; no definite D call. The CDR3 loop spans 15 amino acids. Looked up from germline, CDR1 is LNHDA and CDR2 is SQIVND (reference sequence). Trimming left V 1 base short and J 0 bases short, with 7 bases between. The CDR3 loop is CASSIVADSNQPQHF. CDR3 in DNA: TGTGCCAGTAGTATAGTAGCGGATAGCAATCAGCCCCAGCATTTT.

The chain joins TRBV9 to TRBJ2-7; 7 nucleotides line up with TRBD2. There are 15 residues in the CDR3. Per germline, CDR1 SGDLS and CDR2 YYNGEE. V shed 4 bases, J shed 0 bases, and the junction held 7 bases outside the gene matches. Here the CDR3 reads CASSYSGGSSYEQYF. CDR3 sequence (DNA): TGTGCCAGCAGCTACTCGGGGGGTAGCTCCTACGAGCAGTACTTC. The full variable domain, rest sourced from reference TRBV9 and TRBJ2-7, is DSGVTQTPKHLITATGQRVTLRCSPRSGDLSVYWYQQSLDQGLQFLIQYYNGEERAKGNILERFSAQQFPDLHSELNLSSLELGDSALYFCASSYSGGSSYEQYFGPGTRLTVT.

This chain links TRBV6-1 with TRBJ1-1; D ambiguous. V was pared by 6 bases and J by 5 bases, with 4 bases between. Germline-derived CDR1 and CDR2 are MNHNS and SASEGT. The CDR3 runs 10 residues. The CDR3 loop is CASRETEAFF. The CDR3 nucleotides are TGTGCCAGCAGGGAGACTGAAGCTTTCTTT.

The table lists this clone with a few counts. The chain combines TRBV11-2 with TRBJ1-6, with a possible D match to TRBD1 (6 bases). V lost 5 bases and J 10 bases, leaving 21 bases between the germline ends. The CDR3 runs 16 residues. The V gene's germline CDR1 is SGHAT and CDR2 FQNNGV. The CDR3 coding sequence is TGTGCCAGCAGCGGGGGCGGGGGAGTTCCATGGTCACCCCTCCACTTT. Its protein is CASSGGGGVPWSPLHF.

V is TRBV27 and J is TRBJ2-7; 7 nucleotides align to TRBD1. The ends lost 8 bases at V and 3 bases at J; junction bases unmatched: 16. CDR3 length: 16 amino acids. The germline CDR1 and CDR2 sequences are MNHEY and SMNVEV (reference sequence). The CDR3 is CASSQGKQNFFYEQYF. The CDR3 DNA is TGTGCCAGCTCACAGGGGAAACAGAATTTTTTCTACGAGCAGTACTTC.

The chain is built from TRBV27 and TRBJ2-7; 8 bases are shared with TRBD1. This CDR3 has 14 amino acids. Germline lookup yields CDR1 MNHEY and CDR2 SMNVEV (reference sequence). V lost 5 bases and J lost 2; bases outside the gene matches: 5. In DNA form, the CDR3 reads TGTGCCAGCAGTGCCGGGACAGGTGCCTACGAGCAGTACTTC. Amino acid sequence: CASSAGTGAYEQYF.

This clone was seen a single time. The chain combines TRBV5-1 with TRBJ2-3; 7 nucleotides line up with TRBD1. Germline V CDR1 and CDR2: SGHRS, YFSETQ. V lost 4 bases to trimming and J lost 4 bases; unmatched junction nucleotides: 12. This CDR3 spans 16 amino acids. In DNA form, the CDR3 reads TGCGCCAGCAGCCTCCCTGCAGGGGGAAGTCCAGATACGCAGTATTTT. Its protein product is CASSLPAGGSPDTQYF.

The chain links TRBV5-5 to TRBJ2-7; D not certain. V was clipped by 0 bases and J by 3 bases, with 13 bases between them. The CDR3 is 15 amino acids. The germline V gene has CDR1 SGHKS and CDR2 YYEKEE (reference sequence). The CDR3 DNA is TGTGCCAGCAGCTTGGTACTCCCGGCAGACTACGAGCAGTACTTC. Translated: CASSLVLPADYEQYF.

The chain links TRBV7-9 to TRBJ2-1, with 9 bases fitting TRBD1. J was trimmed by 5 bases and V by 5 bases; bases with no gene match: 4. This CDR3 comprises 14 residues. The V gene's germline CDR1 is SEHNR and CDR2 FQNEAQ (reference sequence). The CDR3 sequence is CASSQQGAHNEQFF. DNA of the CDR3: TGTGCCAGCAGCCAACAGGGGGCTCACAATGAGCAGTTCTTC.

The chain is built from TRBV28 and TRBJ2-7; no clear D. V was pared by 4 bases and J by 3 bases, with 4 bases between. The length of the CDR3 is 11 residues. CDR1 is MDHEN, CDR2 SYDVKM, per germline. In DNA, the CDR3 is TGTGCCAGCAGTTCTAGCTACGAGCAGTACTTC. Translating gives CASSSSYEQYF.

This sequence joins TRBV6-4 and TRBJ1-6, with 9 positions matching TRBD1. Germline CDR1 MRHNA, CDR2 SNTAGT. J gave up 9 bases and V 0 bases, and 12 bases lay outside the gene matches. CDR3 size: 18 residues. CDR3 sequence (DNA): TGTGCCAGCAGTGACTCATTGGGACAGGGAGGGGAATTTTCACCCCTCCACTTT. This codes for CASSDSLGQGGEFSPLHF.

With regard to this clone: The germline gene is not matched at one end of the junction; a read error may be the cause. The chain carries TRBV5-5 and TRBJ1-2, with D perhaps TRBD1 (6 bases). The CDR3 has 12 amino acids. Looked up from germline, CDR1 is SGHKS and CDR2 is YYEKEE (reference sequence). CDR3 sequence (DNA): TGTGCCAGCAGCTTTGATTGGAACAGGGATCGGTTC. Translating it yields CASSFDWNRDRF.

V is TRBV4-2 and J is TRBJ1-6; D possibly corresponds to TRBD1 (6 bases). Germline assignment: CDR1 LGHNA and CDR2 YNFKEQ. Trimming took 0 bases from V and 13 from J, leaving 16 bases between them. CDR3 length equals 15 residues. CDR3 region: CASSQENRVLDPLHF. The CDR3, as DNA: TGTGCCAGCAGCCAAGAGAACAGGGTTTTGGACCCCCTCCACTTT.

The chain employs TRBV7-9 and TRBJ2-1; TRBD1 matches at 12 bases. Per the germline V gene, CDR1 is SEHNR and CDR2 is FQNEAQ (reference sequence). This CDR3 has 16 residues. Trimming at V came to 2 bases and at J to 6 bases, leaving 5 bases not matched to a gene. The CDR3 loop reads CASSLWDRGQGNEQFF. For the CDR3, the DNA is TGTGCCAGCAGCTTATGGGACAGGGGGCAGGGCAATGAGCAGTTCTTC.

Written as DNA, the CDR3 is TGCGCCAGCAGCCAAGACCCCCAGGCACCGGCAATAGGAGCTTTCTTT. Translated, it gives CASSQDPQAPAIGAFF. The rearrangement links TRBV4-1 to TRBJ1-1, with no clear D. The CDR3 runs to 16 residues. CDR1 MGHRA and CDR2 YSYEKL come from the germline V gene. The V and J ends lost 0 bases and 10 bases respectively, with 21 bases between them.

J is TRBJ1-1 and V is TRBV2, with TRBD1 identical over 7 bases. CDR3 length: 14 amino acids. Trimming at V came to 4 bases and at J to 1 base, leaving 3 bases not matched to a gene. Germline values: CDR1 SNHLY, CDR2 FYNNEI. In nucleotides, the CDR3 is TGTGCCAGCAGTGTGGACAGGCCGAACACTGAAGCTTTCTTT. Its protein is CASSVDRPNTEAFF.